This TCR beta chain was identified in a study of CD4 T cell repertoires in COVID-19. This clone was picked up one time. Its antigen remains unidentified. V lost 2 bases and J lost 2, with 7 bases in between. The V gene's germline CDR1 is MNHNS and CDR2 SASEGT. The CDR3 length is 13 residues. Study-level findings and limits: Suggested intraclonal diversification: top SARS-CoV-2-reactive clonotypes appeared in two or three memory subsets.

The protocol was immunoSEQ multiplex PCR, while the TCRdb copy is restricted to in-frame clones and leaves out a portion. The data contain fewer than 25,000 clones, 93% of them singletons. Sequencing was done directly on freshly isolated, uncultured memory T cells. V usage is TRBV6-1 and J usage is TRBJ2-7; D call uncertain. The source is a human donor who had COVID-19. The sample consisted of circulating follicular helper CD4+ T cells (cTfh) from blood, taken before the COVID-19 pandemic. In DNA form, the CDR3 reads TGTGCCAGCAGTGAATCAGGAACCTACGAGCAGTACTTC. Its translation is CASSESGTYEQYF.